This T cell receptor beta chain came from a study of blood T cell repertoires in COVID-19. The trim removed 0 bases at V and 3 bases at J, leaving 8 bases unmatched. Germline V gene lookup returns CDR1 MNHEY and CDR2 SMNVEV (reference sequence). The CDR3 contains 17 residues. In the authors' workflow: The authors estimated nucleated cell counts from reference gene primer amplification. Profiled with immunoSEQ multiplex PCR; TCRdb holds only in-frame clones, not every one. V, J and clone size are taken as reported in that table, and D and trimming were inferred from the DNA itself. The sample includes roughly 90,000 clones, around 85% of them seen just once.

The genes are TRBV27 and TRBJ2-1, with 7 bases that match TRBD2. The sample comprised peripheral blood. The TCR sequence derives from a man aged 80 or over with acute or convalescent COVID-19. The CDR3 DNA is TGTGCCAGCAGTTTATCCCGGACTAGGAGAAGCTACAATGAGCAGTTCTTC. It is translated as CASSLSRTRRSYNEQFF.